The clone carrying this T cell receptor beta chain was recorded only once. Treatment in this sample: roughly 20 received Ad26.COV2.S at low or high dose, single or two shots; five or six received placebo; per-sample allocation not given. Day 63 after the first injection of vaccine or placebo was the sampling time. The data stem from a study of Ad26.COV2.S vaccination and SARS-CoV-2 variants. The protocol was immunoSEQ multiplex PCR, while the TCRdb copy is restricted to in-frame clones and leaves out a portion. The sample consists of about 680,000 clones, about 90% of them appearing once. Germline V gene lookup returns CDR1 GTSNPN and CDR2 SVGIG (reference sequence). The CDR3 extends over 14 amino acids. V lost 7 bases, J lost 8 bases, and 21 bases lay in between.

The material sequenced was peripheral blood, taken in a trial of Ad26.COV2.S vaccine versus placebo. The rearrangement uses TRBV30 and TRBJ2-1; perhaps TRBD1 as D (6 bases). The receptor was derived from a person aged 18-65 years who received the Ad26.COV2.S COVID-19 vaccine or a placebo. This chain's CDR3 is CASMPGTSNDEQFF. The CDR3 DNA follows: TGTGCCTCCATGCCAGGGACAAGTAACGATGAGCAGTTCTTC.